These 13 T cell receptor beta chains share one sample of origin, sequenced in a study of cytomegalovirus exposure and HLA in healthy donors. TCRdb's copy holds only in-frame clones and misses some; the assay was immunoSEQ multiplex PCR. The sample has 100,000 to 150,000 clones, around nine tenths seen once; the top ten hold 1.4% to 1.5%. Sequences were obtained from PBMCs. These receptors originate from a man aged 25-40 years in good health and CMV-seronegative.

The chain joins TRBV6-5 to TRBJ2-1, with D perhaps TRBD2 (5 bases). This CDR3 is built from 14 residues. Trimming cost V 4 bases and J 5 bases, with 12 bases left between them. Germline loops: CDR1 MNHEY, CDR2 SVGAGI. The CDR3 nucleotides read TGTGCCAGCAGTTTCAAACTAGTGAACAATGAGCAGTTCTTC. As protein: CASSFKLVNNEQFF.

The table lists this clone with a count of one. The genes are TRBV2 and TRBJ1-4, with TRBD1 as a possible D gene (5 bases). V gave up 1 base and J gave up 14 bases, with 14 bases separating them. The CDR3 spans 13 residues. CDR1 and CDR2 (germline): SNHLY, FYNNEI. For the CDR3, the DNA is TGTGCCAGCAGTGAAGGCGCAGGGAAGAGTCTGTTTTTT. Translating it yields CASSEGAGKSLFF.

The J gene is TRBJ2-5, the V gene TRBV6-1; unclear D gene. The V and J ends lost 5 bases and 3 bases respectively, with 7 bases between them. CDR3 length: 12 residues. From germline, CDR1 is MNHNS and CDR2 SASEGT. The CDR3 spells CASSSREETQYF. CDR3 in DNA: TGTGCCAGCAGTAGCCGAGAAGAGACCCAGTACTTC.

The J gene is TRBJ2-7, the V gene TRBV2; D may be TRBD1 (5 bases). The CDR3 length is 13 residues. V gave up 7 bases and J gave up 4 bases, with 14 bases separating them. The germline gives CDR1 SNHLY, CDR2 FYNNEI. DNA of the CDR3: TGTGCCAGCATAGGCAGGGAAATTTACGAGCAGTACTTC. Its translation: CASIGREIYEQYF.

V usage is TRBV6-4 and J usage is TRBJ2-2, with D maybe TRBD2 (6 bases). V was trimmed by 3 bases and J by 4 bases, leaving 15 bases between them. Germline assignment: CDR1 MRHNA and CDR2 SNTAGT. The CDR3 is made up of 16 amino acids. The CDR3 protein is CASSETPGTVTGELFF. In nucleotides, the CDR3 is TGTGCCAGCAGTGAGACCCCCGGGACTGTCACCGGGGAGCTGTTTTTT.

This clone has more than one count but fewer than ten. This CDR3 reads CASGRQDLSYNEQFF. DNA for the CDR3: TGTGCCAGCGGTCGACAGGATCTATCCTACAATGAGCAGTTCTTC. This chain connects TRBV2 to TRBJ2-1, with TRBD1 as a possible D gene (6 bases). Germline V gene lookup returns CDR1 SNHLY and CDR2 FYNNEI. The V end lost 8 bases, the J end lost 1 base, and 15 bases lay between the germline ends. The CDR3 contains 15 residues.

The chain couples TRBV14 to TRBJ1-1; D unresolved. Trimming removed 4 bases from V and 0 bases from J, with 6 bases in between. Germline V gene sequence: CDR1 SGHDN, CDR2 FVKESK. This CDR3 is 13 amino acids long. The CDR3 reads CASSRVLNTEAFF. CDR3 bases: TGTGCCAGCAGCCGAGTTCTGAACACTGAAGCTTTCTTT.

The chain carries TRBV4-1 and TRBJ2-5; 7 bases match TRBD2. Germline lookup yields CDR1 MGHRA and CDR2 YSYEKL. This CDR3 spans 16 amino acids. V lost 1 base to trimming and J lost 1 base; unmatched junction nucleotides: 6. The CDR3 loop is CASSQGGGLSQETQYF. CDR3 DNA sequence: TGCGCCAGCAGCCAAGGGGGGGGACTGTCCCAAGAGACCCAGTACTTC.

The chain has TRBV2 and TRBJ1-4; TRBD1 agrees at 12 bases. The CDR3 consists of 13 residues. Unmatched junction bases numbered 7, after V lost 8 bases and J lost 12 bases. Germline assignment: CDR1 SNHLY and CDR2 FYNNEI. CDR3 in DNA: TGTGCCAGCTCTCGGGACAGGGGGCAGGAACTGTTTTTT. It encodes CASSRDRGQELFF.

This chain's CDR3 is CASSPFDSSTDTQYF. The DNA for the CDR3 is TGTGCCAGCAGTCCCTTTGACAGCAGCACAGATACGCAGTATTTT. The V gene is TRBV2, the J gene TRBJ2-3; the D gene is possibly TRBD1 (5 bases). The germline V gene encodes CDR1 SNHLY and CDR2 FYNNEI. The V end lost 5 bases, the J end lost 0 bases, and 12 bases lay between the germline ends. This CDR3 spans 15 amino acids.

This clone was seen once. This sequence joins TRBV5-1 and TRBJ2-2; maybe TRBD2 (5 bases). The CDR3 is made up of 17 amino acids. From germline, CDR1 is SGHRS and CDR2 YFSETQ. V gave up 4 bases and J gave up 5 bases, with 21 bases separating them. The CDR3 DNA sequence: TGCGCCAGCAGCAACGATCGGGGATCCCCGCGGACCGGGGAGCTGTTTTTT. Residues: CASSNDRGSPRTGELFF.

The chain uses TRBV11-2 and TRBJ2-7; D perhaps matches TRBD1 (5 bases). The CDR3 length is 14 residues. Per germline, CDR1 SGHAT and CDR2 FQNNGV. V shed 7 bases and J shed 7 bases, with 20 bases lying between them. The CDR3 DNA is TGTGCCAGCAACCCAATAAGGGGTAGTAGAGAGCAGTACTTC. Protein sequence: CASNPIRGSREQYF.

This sequence joins TRBV19 and TRBJ1-3, with D uncertain. Germline values: CDR1 LNHDA, CDR2 SQIVND (reference sequence). This CDR3 region has 15 residues. V lost 7 bases to trimming and J lost 4 bases, with 17 bases between them. This CDR3 is CASTPGLSTGNTIYF. As DNA, the CDR3 is TGTGCCAGTACACCTGGACTTTCAACCGGAAACACCATATATTTT.